This TCR beta chain appears in the sequencing data of a study of T cell repertoires in cytomegalovirus infection. Study-wide findings and caveats: Summed frequency of shared TCR beta families picked out CMV carriers who also had the relevant HLA.

Turning to this clonotype: Its antigen is unknown.

One entry per CDR3 protein, called by TCRdb with MiXCR from the reads. The sample has some 71,000 distinct CDR3 sequences; under 30% are singletons. The sample here was CD8+ T cells from cultured PBMCs, taken from culture after CMV antigen stimulation. The origin of this receptor is a human donor in good health (CMV status not recorded). Some clones in this sample may be carry-over from other donors' samples.

CDR3 nucleotide sequence: TGTGCCAGCAGCCACCTTGGTGATCAGCCCCAGCATTTT. This gives the protein CASSHLGDQPQHF. The chain has TRBV7-9 and TRBJ1-5; the D is unclear. Germline assignment: CDR1 SEHNR and CDR2 FQNEAQ (reference sequence). The CDR3 runs to 13 residues. The germline V and J ends were trimmed by 5 bases and 5 bases, with 10 bases remaining between them.